This TCR beta chain comes out of a study of T cells in localized non-small cell lung cancer. This clone was recorded a few times. The CDR3 runs to 15 residues. Deletions cut 3 bases from V and 2 bases from J, with 13 bases between. Germline lookup yields CDR1 ENHRY and CDR2 SYGVKD. Clones were read by immunoSEQ multiplex PCR, and TCRdb kept only the in-frame ones, dropping some. This sample has around 90,000 clones, with around 81% found just once. Source: PBMCs, taken before any cancer treatment. The source is a man aged 35 to 69 with stage II squamous cell lung carcinoma. The genes are TRBV10-3 and TRBJ1-2; D is ambiguous. The chain's CDR3 is CAISEPWARNYGYTF. The CDR3 DNA is TGTGCCATCAGTGAACCTTGGGCCAGGAACTATGGCTACACCTTC.